The sequence of this TCR beta chain was determined in a study of regulatory T cells in long-lasting Graves disease. Study-wide background: Graves' patients diagnosed newly had used antithyroid drugs under 3 months. Points from the study as a whole: Favored usage of TRBV28, TRBJ1-2 and TRBJ2-5 was recorded in persistent disease.

This CDR3 contains 14 residues. CDR1 DFQATT and CDR2 SNEGSKA come from the germline V gene (reference sequence). This clonotype was seen many times. Its antigen is as yet unknown. Time point specified: newly diagnosed GD, antithyroid drugs for less than 3 months. PBMC RNA was the source of the TCR library. Around 9 milliliters of peripheral blood were drawn into EDTA tubes. Building of the TCR beta libraries involved iRepertoire HTBI primers and Arm-PCR of CDR3 regions. One entry per CDR3 protein results from TCRdb running MiXCR on the multiplex PCR reads. The data contain 200,000 to 250,000 distinct CDR3 sequences, approximately 18% of them singletons. These data also featured in a second study, about T cells in Graves' hyperthyroidism and ophthalmopathy. This second study says: Researchers ran a first-round RT-PCR on the TCR CDR3 using the HTBI primer set.

The input for sequencing was peripheral blood mononuclear cells (PBMCs), taken at new diagnosis, from a patient treated with antithyroid drugs. The J gene is TRBJ2-5, the V gene TRBV20-1, with 11 bases fitting TRBD2. This clonotype originated in a woman younger than 45 with Graves disease. The CDR3 loop is CSTPVSGGAETQYF. In nucleotides, the CDR3 is TGCAGCACACCTGTTAGCGGGGGGGCTGAGACCCAGTACTTC.